The clone carrying this T cell receptor beta chain was recorded a few times. The CDR3 is made up of 13 amino acids. Germline V gives CDR1 MNHEY, CDR2 SVGAGI. Trimming at V came to 11 bases and at J to 4 bases, leaving 10 bases not matched to a gene. The data were taken from a study of blood T cell repertoires in COVID-19. Original methodology: Estimated nucleated cell counts came from reference gene primer amplification. TCRdb's table, derived via immunoSEQ multiplex PCR, lists solely in-frame clones and lacks some. V and J calls and clone size come straight from that table; D and trimming were deduced from the DNA. Of roughly 8,700 clones listed, less than 90% are singletons.

The TCR comes from a human donor with active COVID-19. The donor label of this sample is uncertain. The sample consisted of peripheral blood. The rearrangement links TRBV6-5 to TRBJ1-1, with TRBD1 matching over 7 bases. The CDR3 coding sequence is TGTGCCGTGGGGGAGACAGGGACCACTGAAGCTTTCTTT. This sequence encodes CAVGETGTTEAFF.